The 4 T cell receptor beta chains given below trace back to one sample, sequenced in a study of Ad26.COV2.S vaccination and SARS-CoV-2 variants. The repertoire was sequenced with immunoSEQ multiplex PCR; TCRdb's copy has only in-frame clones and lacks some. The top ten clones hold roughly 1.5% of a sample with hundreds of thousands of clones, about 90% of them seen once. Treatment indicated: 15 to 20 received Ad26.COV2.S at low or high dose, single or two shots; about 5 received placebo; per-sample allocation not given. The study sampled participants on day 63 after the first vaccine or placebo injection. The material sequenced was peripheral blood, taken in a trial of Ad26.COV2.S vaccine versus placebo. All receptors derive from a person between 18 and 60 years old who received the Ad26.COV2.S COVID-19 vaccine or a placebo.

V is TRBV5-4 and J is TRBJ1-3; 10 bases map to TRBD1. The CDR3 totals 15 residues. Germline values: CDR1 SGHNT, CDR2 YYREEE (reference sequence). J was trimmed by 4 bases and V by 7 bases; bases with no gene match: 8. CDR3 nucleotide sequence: TGTGCCAGCGGAACGACAGGGGGCATAGGAAACACCATATATTTT. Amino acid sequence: CASGTTGGIGNTIYF.

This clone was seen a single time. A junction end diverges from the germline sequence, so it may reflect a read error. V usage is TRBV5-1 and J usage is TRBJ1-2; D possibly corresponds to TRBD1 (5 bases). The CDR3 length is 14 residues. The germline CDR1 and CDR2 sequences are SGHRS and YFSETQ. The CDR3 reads CASSLGRDHYGYTF. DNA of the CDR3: TGCGCCAGCAGTTTGGGCAGGGACCACTATGGCTACACCTTC.

The CDR3 DNA is TGTGCCAGCAGGAGGGGGTGGCGACTCACTGAAGCTTTCTTT. It is translated as CASRRGWRLTEAFF. The chain carries TRBV27 and TRBJ1-1; a possible D gene is TRBD1 (6 bases). V was trimmed by 6 bases and J by 4 bases, leaving 15 bases between them. The germline gives CDR1 MNHEY, CDR2 SMNVEV (reference sequence). This CDR3 contains 14 residues.

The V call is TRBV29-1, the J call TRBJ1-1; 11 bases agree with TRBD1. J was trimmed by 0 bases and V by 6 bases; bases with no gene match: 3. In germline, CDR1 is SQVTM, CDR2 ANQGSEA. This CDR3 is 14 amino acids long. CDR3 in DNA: TGCAGCGTCCGGACAGGGGGCGTGAACACTGAAGCTTTCTTT. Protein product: CSVRTGGVNTEAFF.